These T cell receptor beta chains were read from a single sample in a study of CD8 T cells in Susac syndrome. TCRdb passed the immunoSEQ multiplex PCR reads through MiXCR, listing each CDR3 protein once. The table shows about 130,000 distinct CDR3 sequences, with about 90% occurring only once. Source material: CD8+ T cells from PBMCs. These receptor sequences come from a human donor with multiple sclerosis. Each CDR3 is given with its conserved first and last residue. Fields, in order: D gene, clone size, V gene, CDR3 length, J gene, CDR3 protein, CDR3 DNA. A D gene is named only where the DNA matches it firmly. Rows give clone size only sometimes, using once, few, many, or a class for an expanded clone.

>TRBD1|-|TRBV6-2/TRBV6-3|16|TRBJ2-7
CASSYSLRTGSYEQYF
TGTGCCAGCAGTTACTCTCTTCGGACAGGGTCCTACGAGCAGTACTTC
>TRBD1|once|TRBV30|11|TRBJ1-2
CASDRAGGYTF
TGTGCCAGTGACAGGGCGGGAGGCTACACCTTC
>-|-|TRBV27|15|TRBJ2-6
CASSSRGSGANVLTF
TGTGCCAGCAGTTCCCGAGGTTCTGGGGCCAACGTCCTGACTTTC
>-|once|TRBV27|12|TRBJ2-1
CASSSPSGEQFF
TGTGCCAGCAGTTCCCCCAGCGGGGAGCAGTTCTTC
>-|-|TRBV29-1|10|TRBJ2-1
CSVGDNEQFF
TGCAGCGTTGGCGACAATGAGCAGTTCTTC
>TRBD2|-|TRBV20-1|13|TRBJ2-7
CSARGGVGYEQYF
TGCAGTGCTAGGGGGGGGGTAGGCTACGAGCAGTACTTC
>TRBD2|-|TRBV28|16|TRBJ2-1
CASTTEREMGYNEQFF
TGTGCCAGCACCACGGAGCGGGAGATGGGTTACAATGAGCAGTTCTTC
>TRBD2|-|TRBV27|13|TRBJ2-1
CARGLADYNEQFF
TGTGCCAGGGGACTAGCGGACTACAATGAGCAGTTCTTC
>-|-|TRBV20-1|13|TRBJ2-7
CSARAGPLYEQYF
TGCAGTGCTAGGGCGGGACCCCTGTACGAGCAGTACTTC
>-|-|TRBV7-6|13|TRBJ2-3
CASSPRRADTQYF
TGTGCCAGCAGCCCCCGACGGGCAGATACGCAGTATTTT